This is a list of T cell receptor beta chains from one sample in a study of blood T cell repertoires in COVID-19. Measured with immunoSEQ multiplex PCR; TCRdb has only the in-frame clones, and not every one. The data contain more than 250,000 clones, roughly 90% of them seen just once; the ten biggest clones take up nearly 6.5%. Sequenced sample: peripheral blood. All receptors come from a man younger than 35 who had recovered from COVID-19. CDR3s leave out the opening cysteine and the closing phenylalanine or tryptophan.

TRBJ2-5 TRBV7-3 ASSPQGGEETQY
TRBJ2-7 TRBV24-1 ATSDSREGGYEQY
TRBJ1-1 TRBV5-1 ASSLVGQGVAEAF
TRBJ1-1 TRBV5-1 ASSGGQGVSTEAF
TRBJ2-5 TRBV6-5 ASSLGQGGETQY
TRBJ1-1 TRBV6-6 ASSSTGQKNTEAF
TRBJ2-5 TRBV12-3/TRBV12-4 ASRRDNQETQY
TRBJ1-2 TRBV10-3 AISEPIRGIYGYT
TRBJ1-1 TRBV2 ASRKTGGSTEAF
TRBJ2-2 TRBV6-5 ASRSGGQYTGELF
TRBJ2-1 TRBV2 ASSSTGIYNEQF
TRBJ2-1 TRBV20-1 SASDLGTSGSMHEQF
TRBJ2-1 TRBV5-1 ASSLGAASYNEQF
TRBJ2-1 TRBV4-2 ASSQDAGIGQF
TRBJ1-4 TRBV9 ASSATARDEKLF
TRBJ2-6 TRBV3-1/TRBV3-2 ASSQVAGQGASGANVLT
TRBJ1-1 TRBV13 ASSPSGNTEAF
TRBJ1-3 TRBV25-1 ASSLPGGAAGNTIY
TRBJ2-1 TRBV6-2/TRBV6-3 ASSRRQGYNEQF
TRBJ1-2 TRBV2 ASSEISNYGYT
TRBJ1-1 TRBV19 ASSPTGGAEAF
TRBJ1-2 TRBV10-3 AISRQVQPYGYT
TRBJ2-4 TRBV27 ASSLWGDGKNIQY
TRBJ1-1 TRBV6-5 ASSYSWRLNTEAF
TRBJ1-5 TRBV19 ASSARDRGNQPQH
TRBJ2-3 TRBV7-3 ASSPVLTNTDTQY
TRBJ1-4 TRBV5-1 ASSPGTGREKLF
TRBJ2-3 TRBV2 ASSAAGSFADTQY
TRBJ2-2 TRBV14 ASSQVPSGRVTGELF